This TCR beta chain was documented in a study of T cells in Graves' hyperthyroidism and ophthalmopathy. Across 18 months, stable Graves' hyperthyroidism was marked by no progression to ophthalmopathy. Based on clinical symptoms, serum thyroxine and TRAb, thyroid ultrasound and orbital computed tomography, diagnoses were reached. PBMCs were derived from 7.5 to 10 ml fresh peripheral blood. Whole-study findings and limits: The blood repertoire included most of the expanded thyroid clonotypes above 0.001.

The CDR3 length is 14 residues. CDR1 is SGHNT, CDR2 YENEEA, per germline. The germline V and J ends were trimmed by 2 bases and 4 bases, with 8 bases remaining between them. To note about this clonotype: Its antigen is unknown.

RNA transcripts served as the template for amplifying TCR beta CDR3 regions. The study used the HTBI primer set for a first-round RT-PCR of the TCR CDR3. TCRdb re-analysed the multiplex PCR reads in MiXCR, keeping a single row per CDR3 protein. The sample has more than 500,000 distinct CDR3 sequences; 15% to 20% are singletons. The sequenced sample consisted of blood. The gene calls are TRBV11-3 and TRBJ2-2; D uncertain. This clonotype originated in a woman in her twenties or thirties with Graves' hyperthyroidism. CDR3 coding DNA: TGTGCCAGCAGCTTATCCGGCGTCACCGGGGAGCTGTTTTTT. It specifies CASSLSGVTGELFF.